A selection of T cell receptor beta chains follows, all from one sample in a study of blood T cells in healthy people across ages. TCRdb used MiXCR to reprocess the 5' RACE reads, holding one entry per CDR3 protein. The sample consists of about 900,000 distinct CDR3 sequences, 40% to 60% of them appearing once. Sequenced: blood. The origin of the receptors is a man younger than 45 in good health. Both conserved end residues are part of each CDR3. A D gene is named only where the DNA matches it firmly.

D: -
J: TRBJ1-5
V: TRBV6-5
CDR3: CVSSSDITGSNQPQHF

D: -
J: TRBJ1-4
V: TRBV15
CDR3: CATRRQATPTNEKLFF

D: TRBD2
J: TRBJ2-1
V: TRBV4-2
CDR3: CASSQDWLAGGYNEQFF

D: TRBD1
J: TRBJ2-1
V: TRBV29-1
CDR3: CSVEGQGAHEQFF

D: -
J: TRBJ2-3
V: TRBV18
CDR3: CASSPARLDTDTQYF

D: -
J: TRBJ1-1
V: TRBV4-1
CDR3: CASSQLPPGGADTEAFF

D: TRBD1
J: TRBJ2-1
V: TRBV4-1
CDR3: CASSYNPGQGPNEQFF

D: -
J: TRBJ2-3
V: TRBV28
CDR3: CASSLYGLANYADTQYF

D: -
J: TRBJ2-5
V: TRBV20-1
CDR3: CSANRPGLPQETQYF

D: -
J: TRBJ2-6
V: TRBV4-2
CDR3: CASSQLFGTSGANVLTF

D: -
J: TRBJ2-3
V: TRBV28
CDR3: CASSILTSISTDTQYF

D: -
J: TRBJ2-7
V: TRBV18
CDR3: CASSPPGRGAYEQYF

D: -
J: TRBJ2-2
V: TRBV20-1
CDR3: CSARSAGLVGELFF

D: -
J: TRBJ2-7
V: TRBV29-1
CDR3: CSASSSAAYEQYF

D: -
J: TRBJ2-5
V: TRBV5-1
CDR3: CASSGGRVREETQYF

D: -
J: TRBJ1-5
V: TRBV27
CDR3: CASSVSVGQPQHF

D: -
J: TRBJ2-7
V: TRBV6-2/TRBV6-3
CDR3: CASSYLIGGPIHWKGYEQYF

D: TRBD2
J: TRBJ2-7
V: TRBV6-2/TRBV6-3
CDR3: CASRTSGYSYEQYF